The T cell receptor beta chain described here comes from a study of blood T cell repertoires in COVID-19. Study as a whole: PBMCs, B-cell-depleted T cells, or T cells were the source of the cDNA or gDNA that made up the material.

TCRdb's table, derived via immunoSEQ multiplex PCR, lists solely in-frame clones and lacks some. The sample includes about 280,000 clones, about nine tenths seen only once; the top ten take roughly 3.9%. This CDR3 region has 12 residues. Trimming took 6 bases from V and 6 from J, leaving 12 bases between them. Per the germline V gene, CDR1 is MNHEY and CDR2 is SMNVEV (reference sequence). The V call is TRBV27, the J call TRBJ2-7; D remains unclear. The TCR sequence derives from a woman in her 30s with acute COVID-19. The sample taken for sequencing was PBMCs or T cells enriched from blood (not recorded which). CDR3 nucleotide sequence: TGTGCCAGCAGCCAAGGCTCGGGCGAGCAGTACTTC. Amino acid sequence: CASSQGSGEQYF.